Below, 16 T cell receptor beta chains from the same sample are listed, as sequenced in a study of Ad26.COV2.S vaccination and SARS-CoV-2 variants. The treatment denotes: around 19 received Ad26.COV2.S at low or high dose, single or two shots; several received placebo; per-sample allocation not given. Samples analyzed were those drawn on day 63 after the first vaccine or placebo injection. Here immunoSEQ multiplex PCR was the method, and the copy in TCRdb shows in-frame clones only, minus some. This sample yields around 300,000 clones, of which 75% to 90% are seen a single time; approximately 11% belongs to the top ten. The sequenced sample was peripheral blood, obtained in a trial of Ad26.COV2.S vaccine versus placebo. These receptors were taken from a person between 18 and 65 years old who received the Ad26.COV2.S COVID-19 vaccine or a placebo.

The rearrangement links TRBV2 to TRBJ2-7; TRBD1 matches at 7 bases. Germline CDR1 SNHLY, CDR2 FYNNEI. The junction had 11 bases not matched to a gene; V was cut back by 8 bases and J by 1 base. The CDR3 contains 15 residues. CDR3 in DNA: TGTGCCAGCTACGGGGCCGGGACAGCTTCCTACGAGCAGTACTTC. It encodes CASYGAGTASYEQYF.

The V call is TRBV27, the J call TRBJ2-7; D possibly corresponds to TRBD1 (5 bases). The CDR3 totals 14 residues. V dropped 2 bases and J dropped 2 bases, with 10 bases sitting between them. The germline CDR1 and CDR2 sequences are MNHEY and SMNVEV (reference sequence). The CDR3 sequence: CASSLRGSTYEQYF. The DNA for the CDR3 is TGTGCCAGCAGTTTAAGGGGTTCGACCTACGAGCAGTACTTC.

V and J are TRBV7-2 and TRBJ1-5; tentatively, D is TRBD1 (5 bases). The V gene lost 2 bases and the J gene lost 0 bases, with 8 bases spanning the gap. Germline-derived CDR1 and CDR2 are SGHTA and FQGNSA. This CDR3 spans 15 amino acids. For the CDR3, the DNA is TGTGCCAGCAGCTTACCAGGGTATAGCAATCAGCCCCAGCATTTT. It yields the protein CASSLPGYSNQPQHF. Full variable domain (outside the CDR3, taken from reference TRBV7-2 and TRBJ1-5): GAGVSQSPSNKVTEKGKDVELRCDPISGHTALYWYRQSLGQGLEFLIYFQGNSAPDKSGLPSDRFSAERTGGSVSTLTIQRTQQEDSAVYLCASSLPGYSNQPQHFGDGTRLSIL.

The V gene is TRBV10-3, the J gene TRBJ1-5, with a possible D match to TRBD1 (6 bases). The CDR3 is 16 amino acids. V lost 2 bases to trimming and J lost 7 bases, with 18 bases between them. Per the germline V gene, CDR1 is ENHRY and CDR2 is SYGVKD. The CDR3 region is CAISEGPPGVKQPQHF. The CDR3 DNA reads TGTGCCATCAGTGAGGGGCCCCCAGGGGTAAAACAGCCCCAGCATTTT.

V and J are TRBV28 and TRBJ1-4; a weak D match, TRBD1 (6 bases). The CDR3 covers 14 residues. Trimming shortened V by 6 bases and J by 7 bases, and 15 bases separated the two germline ends. CDR1 is MDHEN and CDR2 is SYDVKM in the germline V gene. CDR3 protein: CASRVRDKAEKLFF. Here the CDR3 DNA reads TGTGCCAGCAGGGTCCGGGACAAGGCTGAAAAACTGTTTTTT. Using reference TRBV28 and TRBJ1-4 for the parts outside the CDR3, the full variable domain is DVKVTQSSRYLVKRTGEKVFLECVQDMDHENMFWYRQDPGLGLRLIYFSYDVKMKEKGDIPEGYSVSREKKERFSLILESASTNQTSMYLCASRVRDKAEKLFFGSGTQLSVL.

The chain employs TRBV4-1 and TRBJ1-5; TRBD1 matches 7 bases. Germline trimming cut 4 bases from V and 7 bases from J; bases unmatched to any gene: 10. This CDR3 has 15 amino acids. Germline V gives CDR1 MGHRA, CDR2 YSYEKL. As DNA, the CDR3 is TGCGCCAGCAGCCGAGTCCAGGGGGTGGGGCAGCCCCAGCATTTT. Its translation is CASSRVQGVGQPQHF.

The chain combines TRBV5-1 with TRBJ2-3; D possibly corresponds to TRBD1 (6 bases). Trimming stripped 4 bases from V and 4 bases from J, with 13 bases between. Germline V gene data show CDR1 as SGHRS and CDR2 as YFSETQ. CDR3 size: 14 residues. The CDR3 spells CASSGTRGSDTQYF. CDR3 nucleotides: TGCGCCAGCAGCGGGACCAGGGGATCAGATACGCAGTATTTT.

CDR3 sequence: CAWKTRATREQYF. CDR3 coding DNA: TGTGCCTGGAAGACCCGGGCCACCCGGGAGCAGTACTTC. The chain links TRBV30 to TRBJ2-7; D is unclear. The ends were cut back, 4 bases at V and 7 bases at J, with 17 bases in the middle. CDR3 length equals 13 residues. Germline V gene data show CDR1 as GTSNPN and CDR2 as SVGIG (reference sequence). Full variable domain (missing parts from reference TRBV30 and TRBJ2-7): SQTIHQWPATLVQPVGSPLSLECTVEGTSNPNLYWYRQAAGRGLQLLFYSVGIGQISSEVPQNLSASRPQDRQFILSSKKLLLSDSGFYLCAWKTRATREQYFGPGTRLTVT.

J is TRBJ1-1 and V is TRBV29-1, with D possibly matching TRBD1 (5 bases). CDR3 length equals 11 residues. Germline V CDR1 and CDR2: SQVTM, ANQGSEA. Trimming left V 7 bases short and J 3 bases short, with 9 bases between. The CDR3 nucleotides are TGCAGCGGTGACAGTTACACTGAAGCTTTCTTT. Its translation: CSGDSYTEAFF.

The sample holds one count of this clone. The chain carries TRBV3-1 (or the pseudogene TRBV3-2) and TRBJ2-7; 9 bases map to TRBD1. The V and J ends lost 1 base and 5 bases, in that order; junction bases with no gene match: 9. Germline-derived CDR1 and CDR2 are LGHDT and YNNKEL (reference sequence). The CDR3 is made up of 16 amino acids. The CDR3 protein is CASSQGEGTGFNEQYF. CDR3 nucleotide sequence: TGTGCCAGCAGCCAAGGGGAGGGGACAGGGTTCAACGAGCAGTACTTC.

The chain recombines TRBV7-2 with TRBJ2-7; D may be TRBD1 (6 bases). V dropped 5 bases and J dropped 2 bases, with 19 bases sitting between them. The length of the CDR3 is 16 residues. Germline CDR1 reads SGHTA; CDR2 reads FQGNSA. The CDR3 region is CASSPLLGAVAYEQYF. CDR3 sequence (DNA): TGTGCCAGCAGCCCATTATTGGGGGCGGTAGCCTACGAGCAGTACTTC.

The J gene is TRBJ2-7, the V gene TRBV5-1; D may be TRBD1 (6 bases). The V end lost 0 bases, the J end lost 6 bases, and 7 bases lay between the germline ends. Germline assignment: CDR1 SGHRS and CDR2 YFSETQ. CDR3 length equals 12 residues. The CDR3 region has the DNA TGCGCCAGCAGCTTGGTACAGGGCGAGCAGTACTTC. It yields the protein CASSLVQGEQYF.

The genes are TRBV12-3 or TRBV12-4 and TRBJ2-1; a weak D match, TRBD1 (5 bases). V lost 5 bases to trimming and J lost 9 bases, with 11 bases between them. The CDR3 contains 12 residues. CDR3 amino acids: CASSLQGFEQFF. CDR3 nucleotides: TGTGCCAGCAGTCTCCAGGGATTTGAGCAGTTCTTC.

J is TRBJ2-2 and V is TRBV18; D is unresolved. The germline CDR1 and CDR2 sequences are KGHSH and LQKENI. CDR3 size: 13 residues. Between the trimmed V and J ends, which lost 6 bases and 5 bases, there was a span of 10 bases. The CDR3, as DNA: TGTGCCAGCTCGCCCACCTCGACCGGGGAGCTGTTTTTT. Translating it yields CASSPTSTGELFF.

The V call is TRBV6-6, the J call TRBJ2-3; 13 bases map to TRBD2. The germline gives CDR1 MNHNY, CDR2 SVGAGI (reference sequence). The trim removed 6 bases at V and 6 bases at J, leaving 21 bases unmatched. This CDR3 region has 20 residues. The CDR3 nucleotides are TGTGCCAGCAGCCTCGATGGAGGACTAGCGGGGGCGTGGGGTGGGGATACGCAGTATTTT. Its translation is CASSLDGGLAGAWGGDTQYF.

The rearrangement links TRBV18 to TRBJ2-5, with unresolved D. The CDR3 is 13 amino acids. Between the trimmed V and J ends, which lost 3 bases and 5 bases, there was a span of 10 bases. Germline lookup yields CDR1 KGHSH and CDR2 LQKENI. The CDR3 is CASSPPGSETQYF. The CDR3 DNA reads TGTGCCAGCTCACCTCCGGGCTCGGAGACCCAGTACTTC.